The 17 T cell receptor beta chains below all came from one sample that was sequenced in a study of radiotherapy plus CTLA-4 blockade in lung cancer. This table comes from immunoSEQ multiplex PCR, and its TCRdb copy is limited to in-frame clones, with some not included. The sample records 35,000 to 40,000 clones, 75% to 90% being singletons. The sample consisted of peripheral blood, taken from a patient treated with radiotherapy plus ipilimumab. These receptors were collected from a human donor with non-small cell lung cancer who had stable disease on radiotherapy plus ipilimumab.

The gene calls are TRBV7-2 and TRBJ1-3; 8 positions match TRBD1. Germline V gene data show CDR1 as SGHTA and CDR2 as FQGNSA. V lost 4 bases, J lost 7 bases, and 3 bases stayed unmatched. The CDR3 sequence is 13 residues long. The CDR3 bases are TGTGCCAGCAGCTCCCGACAGGGGAACACCATATATTTT. This translates into CASSSRQGNTIYF.

The V call is TRBV11-2, the J call TRBJ2-5; D may be TRBD2 (5 bases). This CDR3 contains 16 residues. Germline V gives CDR1 SGHAT, CDR2 FQNNGV. V was trimmed by 2 bases and J by 3 bases, leaving 16 bases between them. CDR3 in amino acids: CASSLRASWIEETQYF. CDR3 coding DNA: TGTGCCAGCAGCTTAAGGGCTAGCTGGATCGAAGAGACCCAGTACTTC.

The chain recombines TRBV5-4 with TRBJ1-2; no definite D call. This CDR3 is built from 12 residues. Looked up from germline, CDR1 is SGHNT and CDR2 is YYREEE (reference sequence). Trimming removed 4 bases at V and 7 bases at J, with 11 bases between. CDR3 residues: CASSLGSCGYTF. CDR3 nucleotide sequence: TGTGCCAGCAGCCTCGGGAGCTGTGGCTACACCTTC.

The DNA of the CDR3 is TGTGCCAGTAGTATATTCCAGGGGGCAGGTCACGAGCAGTACTTC. Translation: CASSIFQGAGHEQYF. The chain carries TRBV19 and TRBJ2-7, with TRBD1 matching over 8 bases. The CDR3 spans 15 residues. After removal of 2 bases from V and 5 bases from J, the junction contained 8 bases not matched to a gene. Germline V CDR1 and CDR2: LNHDA, SQIVND (reference sequence). The full variable domain, in which reference TRBV19 and TRBJ2-7 provide the parts outside the CDR3, is DGGITQSPKYLFRKEGQNVTLSCEQNLNHDAMYWYRQDPGQGLRLIYYSQIVNDFQKGDIAEGYSVSREKKESFPLTVTSAQKNPTAFYLCASSIFQGAGHEQYFGPGTRLTVT.

The rearrangement uses TRBV19 and TRBJ1-1; D uncertain. Per germline, CDR1 LNHDA and CDR2 SQIVND (reference sequence). The CDR3 length is 16 residues. The V end lost 1 base, the J end lost 1 base, and 13 bases lay between the germline ends. The CDR3 nucleotides are TGTGCCAGTAGTATAGGTCCGGGAGTGGGGAACACTGAAGCTTTCTTT. As protein: CASSIGPGVGNTEAFF.

The chain has TRBV4-2 and TRBJ2-2, with 14 positions matching TRBD2. V lost 3 bases and J lost 9; bases outside the gene matches: 9. There are 17 residues in the CDR3. CDR1 is LGHNA and CDR2 is YNFKEQ in the germline V gene. CDR3 loop: CASSQLIGTSGSWELFF. The CDR3 nucleotides read TGTGCCAGCAGCCAGCTCATCGGGACTAGCGGGAGCTGGGAGCTGTTTTTT.

The J gene is TRBJ2-5, the V gene TRBV9; no clear D. The germline gives CDR1 SGDLS, CDR2 YYNGEE. V was cut by 0 bases and J by 2 bases, with 17 bases left in between. The length of the CDR3 is 17 residues. CDR3 in amino acids: CASSVGVRSGWQETQYF. CDR3 coding DNA: TGTGCCAGCAGCGTAGGGGTAAGGTCAGGTTGGCAAGAGACCCAGTACTTC.

This sequence joins TRBV5-4 and TRBJ2-3, with 13 bases lining up with TRBD2. Germline lookup yields CDR1 SGHNT and CDR2 YYREEE (reference sequence). The CDR3 totals 17 residues. The J segment lost 3 bases and the V segment lost 3 bases, leaving 7 bases of the junction unmatched. The CDR3 DNA is TGTGCCAGCAGCTCCGGACTAGCGGGAGTGTCAACAGATACGCAGTATTTT. Its translation: CASSSGLAGVSTDTQYF.

This sequence joins TRBV7-2 and TRBJ2-1; the match to TRBD2 covers 7 bases. The length of the CDR3 is 15 residues. Germline assignment: CDR1 SGHTA and CDR2 FQGNSA. With 5 bases clipped from V and 4 bases from J, the junction kept 8 bases outside the gene matches. CDR3: CASSEASGKYNEQFF. CDR3 bases: TGTGCCAGCAGCGAGGCTAGCGGAAAATACAATGAGCAGTTCTTC.

The chain couples TRBV12-5 to TRBJ2-3; D unresolved. V was cut by 2 bases and J by 5 bases, with 8 bases left in between. The CDR3 length is 13 residues. Germline values: CDR1 LGHNT, CDR2 FRNRAP. The CDR3 nucleotides are TGTGCTAGTGGTTTGACACGAGGAGATACGCAGTATTTT. Translation: CASGLTRGDTQYF.

To note about this clone: The same CDR3 arises from other DNA sequences in this sample as well. The rearrangement uses TRBV19 and TRBJ1-2; D is uncertain. The CDR3 is 13 residues long. V was shortened by 0 bases and J by 1 base, with 3 bases between the two germline ends. Germline values: CDR1 LNHDA, CDR2 SQIVND (reference sequence). The CDR3 DNA reads as TGTGCCAGTAGTATAGACAGTAACTATGGCTACACCTTC. Translation: CASSIDSNYGYTF.

This chain connects TRBV18 to TRBJ2-7; 12 bases match TRBD2. This CDR3 is 14 amino acids long. Germline CDR1 reads KGHSH; CDR2 reads LQKENI. Trimming at V came to 6 bases and at J to 3 bases, leaving 3 bases not matched to a gene. CDR3 region: CASSRTSGNYEQYF. The CDR3 bases are TGTGCCAGCTCTCGGACTAGCGGGAACTACGAGCAGTACTTC.

V gene TRBV7-2 combines with J gene TRBJ2-2; 12 bases align to TRBD2. Germline values: CDR1 SGHTA, CDR2 FQGNSA. The trim removed 5 bases at V and 0 bases at J, leaving 7 bases unmatched. This CDR3 comprises 18 residues. CDR3: CASSPRLAGEANTGELFF. The CDR3 nucleotides read TGTGCCAGCAGCCCTCGACTAGCGGGAGAGGCGAACACCGGGGAGCTGTTTTTT. Full variable domain (remainder filled in from reference TRBV7-2 and TRBJ2-2): GAGVSQSPSNKVTEKGKDVELRCDPISGHTALYWYRQSLGQGLEFLIYFQGNSAPDKSGLPSDRFSAERTGGSVSTLTIQRTQQEDSAVYLCASSPRLAGEANTGELFFGEGSRLTVL.

The chain carries TRBV5-1 and TRBJ1-1; D perhaps matches TRBD1 (5 bases). The CDR3 has 14 amino acids. V lost 0 bases and J lost 1, with 7 bases in between. In germline, CDR1 is SGHRS, CDR2 YFSETQ. Written as DNA, the CDR3 is TGCGCCAGCAGCTTGGGACAGTCGAACACTGAAGCTTTCTTT. It translates to CASSLGQSNTEAFF.

J is TRBJ2-5 and V is TRBV19, with 10 bases identical to TRBD2. CDR3 length equals 15 residues. V gave up 4 bases and J gave up 5 bases; unmatched junction bases: 7. The V gene's germline CDR1 is LNHDA and CDR2 SQIVND (reference sequence). Written as DNA, the CDR3 is TGTGCCAGTAGTACCGTAGCGGGAGGATTGGAGACCCAGTACTTC. Translation gives CASSTVAGGLETQYF. The full variable domain, rest sourced from reference TRBV19 and TRBJ2-5, is DGGITQSPKYLFRKEGQNVTLSCEQNLNHDAMYWYRQDPGQGLRLIYYSQIVNDFQKGDIAEGYSVSREKKESFPLTVTSAQKNPTAFYLCASSTVAGGLETQYFGPGTRLLVL.

J is TRBJ2-2 and V is TRBV5-1; 8 bases are a match to TRBD2. The CDR3 length is 17 residues. The J segment lost 2 bases and the V segment lost 4 bases, leaving 10 bases of the junction unmatched. CDR1 and CDR2 (germline): SGHRS, YFSETQ. The CDR3 region has the DNA TGCGCCAGCAGCCCTGAGAGCGGGAGAGTTAACACCGGGGAGCTGTTTTTT. Translated, it gives CASSPESGRVNTGELFF.

This chain uses TRBV9 with TRBJ2-7; 10 nucleotides align to TRBD2. J lost 1 base, V lost 8 bases, and 9 bases had no gene match. Germline CDR1 and CDR2: SGDLS and YYNGEE. This CDR3 has 15 amino acids. The CDR3 here is CASNSGGLASYEQYF. The DNA for the CDR3 is TGTGCCAGTAACTCGGGGGGACTAGCGTCCTACGAGCAGTACTTC. Full variable domain (outside the CDR3, taken from reference TRBV9 and TRBJ2-7): DSGVTQTPKHLITATGQRVTLRCSPRSGDLSVYWYQQSLDQGLQFLIQYYNGEERAKGNILERFSAQQFPDLHSELNLSSLELGDSALYFCASNSGGLASYEQYFGPGTRLTVT.